The 20 T cell receptor beta chains listed next were all sequenced from one sample in a study of T-cell reconstitution after alpha-beta-depleted transplantation in children. Unique molecular identifiers featured in how the TCRbeta library was prepared. TCRdb reprocessed the PCR reads with MiXCR, giving one entry per CDR3 protein. The data contain about 870,000 distinct CDR3 sequences, 15% to 20% of them singletons. The specimen comprised PBMCs, mostly from graft donor cells, sampled 360 days after TCRalphabeta/CD19-depleted stem cell transplant. These receptors came from a male patient between 5 and 17 years old who had a stem cell transplant for acute lymphoblastic leukemia, so the T cells may come from the graft donor.

The gene calls are TRBV11-2 and TRBJ2-1; D is perhaps TRBD2 (6 bases). Trimming cost V 5 bases and J 8 bases, with 10 bases left between them. Germline CDR1 reads SGHAT; CDR2 reads FQNNGV. CDR3 length: 12 amino acids. The CDR3 region is CASSPERDEQFF. CDR3 DNA sequence: TGTGCCAGCAGCCCGGAGCGGGATGAGCAGTTCTTC.

V gene TRBV7-3 combines with J gene TRBJ2-5; 10 nucleotides align to TRBD2. Germline V lookup: CDR1 SGHTA, CDR2 FQGTGA. The CDR3 is 15 amino acids. The V gene end was trimmed by 5 bases and the J gene end by 5 bases; junction bases not matched to a gene: 8. This CDR3 is CASSLSSGRRETQYF. CDR3 bases: TGTGCCAGCAGCCTGTCTAGCGGGAGACGTGAGACCCAGTACTTC.

This chain links TRBV12-3 or TRBV12-4 with TRBJ2-5; D is ambiguous. The CDR3 contains 13 residues. V was clipped by 5 bases and J by 0 bases, with 7 bases between them. In DNA, the CDR3 is TGTGCCAGCAGTCGACGGAACCAAGAGACCCAGTACTTC. Protein sequence: CASSRRNQETQYF.

The V call is TRBV5-1, the J call TRBJ1-1, with D hard to call. The germline V and J ends were trimmed by 0 bases and 7 bases, with 10 bases remaining between them. CDR1 and CDR2 (germline): SGHRS, YFSETQ. The CDR3 has 13 amino acids. The DNA of the CDR3 is TGCGCCAGCAGCTTGGCCTCACAGCGTGAAGCTTTCTTT. Translation gives CASSLASQREAFF.

The rearrangement uses TRBV27 and TRBJ1-5; a possible D gene is TRBD1 (5 bases). The V gene's germline CDR1 is MNHEY and CDR2 SMNVEV (reference sequence). The V gene lost 8 bases and the J gene lost 4 bases, with 18 bases spanning the gap. This CDR3 has 15 residues. CDR3 amino acids: CASSRDRVGNQPQHF. CDR3 DNA: TGTGCCAGCTCCCGAGACAGAGTGGGAAATCAGCCCCAGCATTTT.

The table lists this clonotype with a few counts. The V gene is TRBV2, the J gene TRBJ2-2; 10 bases fit TRBD2. The CDR3 totals 13 residues. V was pared by 11 bases and J by 6 bases, with 6 bases of the junction left unmatched. Germline V gene lookup returns CDR1 SNHLY and CDR2 FYNNEI. CDR3 nucleotides: TGTGCCGGTCTAGCGGGAGACGCCGGGGAGCTGTTTTTT. Translation: CAGLAGDAGELFF.

This chain joins TRBV7-9 and TRBJ2-7; D uncertain. V gave up 4 bases and J gave up 7 bases, with 23 bases separating them. This CDR3 has 16 amino acids. Germline values: CDR1 SEHNR, CDR2 FQNEAQ (reference sequence). The CDR3 bases are TGTGCCAGCAGCTCGACCCGCGGCTCGAGTGGCTTAGAGCAGTACTTC. Protein: CASSSTRGSSGLEQYF.

This clonotype has only a few counts. This chain links TRBV9 with TRBJ2-1; unclear D gene. This CDR3 comprises 11 residues. Trimming removed 5 bases from V and 6 bases from J, with 6 bases in between. Looked up from germline, CDR1 is SGDLS and CDR2 is YYNGEE. The CDR3 region has the DNA TGTGCCAGCAGTGTGGCCAATGAGCAGTTCTTC. It encodes CASSVANEQFF.

The chain combines TRBV5-1 with TRBJ2-7; 11 bases match TRBD1. Germline CDR1 reads SGHRS; CDR2 reads YFSETQ. The V segment lost 4 bases and the J segment 4 bases; nucleotides outside the gene matches: 7. CDR3 length equals 15 residues. This CDR3 is CASSVAGTGGYEQYF. DNA for the CDR3: TGCGCCAGCAGCGTAGCCGGGACAGGGGGTTACGAGCAGTACTTC.

V gene TRBV4-1 combines with J gene TRBJ2-7; TRBD2 aligns across 10 bases. This CDR3 spans 15 amino acids. Trimming took 1 base from V and 5 from J; bases not matched to a gene: 5. Per germline, CDR1 MGHRA and CDR2 YSYEKL. The CDR3 here is CASSQVGLAGDEQYF. As DNA, the CDR3 is TGCGCCAGCAGCCAAGTGGGGCTAGCGGGAGACGAGCAGTACTTC.

This clonotype was counted a single time. This rearrangement joins TRBV9 to TRBJ2-2; 8 bases line up with TRBD2. The CDR3 runs 15 residues. Germline CDR1 reads SGDLS; CDR2 reads YYNGEE. Trimming removed 6 bases from V and 6 bases from J; junction bases left unmatched: 10. As DNA, the CDR3 is TGTGCCAGCACCCATAGCGGGGAGCGAGCCGGGGAGCTGTTTTTT. Residues: CASTHSGERAGELFF.

This clonotype was seen repeatedly, ten times or more. The chain joins TRBV12-3 or TRBV12-4 to TRBJ1-3; no reliable D call. Between the trimmed V and J ends, which lost 6 bases and 0 bases, there was a span of 15 bases. CDR3 length: 16 amino acids. The chain's CDR3 is CASRGPVALSGNTIYF. The CDR3, as DNA: TGTGCCAGCAGAGGCCCCGTTGCTCTCTCTGGAAACACCATATATTTT.

The chain joins TRBV20-1 to TRBJ2-1; 10 positions match TRBD1. The CDR3 runs 12 residues. Germline values: CDR1 DFQATT, CDR2 SNEGSKA (reference sequence). With 0 bases clipped from V and 15 bases from J, the junction kept 5 bases outside the gene matches. In nucleotides, the CDR3 is TGCAGTGCTAGAGATTCCGGGACAGGGGCGTTCTTC. It codes for CSARDSGTGAFF.

This chain uses TRBV11-2 with TRBJ2-7, with 14 bases that match TRBD2. This CDR3 is built from 20 residues. Trimming took 3 bases from V and 3 from J; bases not matched to a gene: 16. The germline gives CDR1 SGHAT, CDR2 FQNNGV. The CDR3 is CASSFRGGTSGRFRHYEQYF. The DNA of the CDR3 is TGTGCCAGCAGCTTTAGAGGTGGGACTAGCGGGAGATTCCGCCACTACGAGCAGTACTTC.

This clonotype was picked up a small number of times. The chain uses TRBV15 and TRBJ2-5; D is undetermined. Trimming cost V 1 base and J 4 bases, with 16 bases left between them. This CDR3 has 16 amino acids. Germline lookup yields CDR1 LNHNV and CDR2 YYDKDF (reference sequence). For the CDR3, the DNA is TGTGCCACCAGCAGAGGACAAGGGCGTACTGGAGAGACCCAGTACTTC. Translating gives CATSRGQGRTGETQYF.

This clonotype was detected a few times. The chain joins TRBV6-2 or TRBV6-3 to TRBJ2-1, with 8 bases lining up with TRBD2. Germline CDR1 and CDR2: MNHEY and SVGEGT. This CDR3 spans 19 amino acids. J lost 6 bases, V lost 2 bases, and 18 bases had no gene match. The CDR3 nucleotides are TGTGCCAGCAGTTACCCTGGTCGGGGAGCGGGAGATTTGGTCAATGAGCAGTTCTTC. This gives the protein CASSYPGRGAGDLVNEQFF.

The chain employs TRBV11-3 and TRBJ2-3; the D is unclear. CDR3 length: 13 amino acids. Looked up from germline, CDR1 is SGHNT and CDR2 is YENEEA. Deletions cut 5 bases from V and 7 bases from J, with 13 bases between. For the CDR3, the DNA is TGTGCCAGCAGCCTCCGGTACGAGAATACGCAGTATTTT. Translated, it gives CASSLRYENTQYF.

The gene calls are TRBV9 and TRBJ2-3; 12 bases align to TRBD2. This CDR3 contains 17 residues. The junction had 4 bases not matched to a gene; V was cut back by 0 bases and J by 2 bases. Germline V gives CDR1 SGDLS, CDR2 YYNGEE. CDR3 loop: CASSVDGLAGFTDTQYF. CDR3 DNA sequence: TGTGCCAGCAGCGTAGATGGACTAGCGGGATTCACAGATACGCAGTATTTT.

The chain recombines TRBV7-2 with TRBJ2-7, with D unclear. CDR3 length: 14 amino acids. Trimming took 5 bases from V and 0 from J, leaving 11 bases between them. Germline V gene sequence: CDR1 SGHTA, CDR2 FQGNSA. The CDR3 sequence: CASSDHWSSYEQYF. DNA of the CDR3: TGTGCCAGCAGCGACCACTGGAGCTCCTACGAGCAGTACTTC.

The sample holds many counts of this clonotype. This chain joins TRBV5-1 and TRBJ2-7; 7 positions match TRBD2. The CDR3 has 16 amino acids. The germline CDR1 and CDR2 sequences are SGHRS and YFSETQ. Germline trimming cut 1 base from V and 1 base from J; bases unmatched to any gene: 8. The DNA of the CDR3 is TGCGCCAGCAGCTTGATAGCGGGTGGGGGGTCCTACGAGCAGTACTTC. Its protein is CASSLIAGGGSYEQYF.